Following are 22 T cell receptor beta chains from one sample sequenced in a study of blood T cell repertoires in COVID-19. Sequencing used immunoSEQ multiplex PCR; TCRdb keeps in-frame clones, though not all of them. Of around 310,000 clones in the sample, around 92% were seen once. The sample was PBMCs or T cells enriched from blood (not recorded which). The receptors shown here come from a woman between 25 and 40 years old who had recovered from COVID-19.

The chain carries TRBV25-1 and TRBJ1-2, with D possibly TRBD1 on 5 matching bases. In germline, CDR1 is MGHDK, CDR2 SYGVNS. V lost 4 bases and J 4 bases, leaving 10 bases between the germline ends. This CDR3 has 13 amino acids. In nucleotides, the CDR3 is TGTGCCAGCAGTGGGGGCGAGATCTATGGCTACACCTTC. Amino acids: CASSGGEIYGYTF.

The V and J genes are TRBV2 and TRBJ2-3, with 9 bases identical to TRBD1. CDR1 and CDR2 (germline): SNHLY, FYNNEI. This CDR3 is 16 amino acids long. The J segment lost 1 base and the V segment lost 5 bases, leaving 7 bases of the junction unmatched. In DNA, the CDR3 is TGTGCCAGCAGTCCGAACCGGGACAGGGGCACAGATACGCAGTATTTT. This codes for CASSPNRDRGTDTQYF.

V is TRBV7-9 and J is TRBJ2-5; D possibly corresponds to TRBD2 (6 bases). Trimming stripped 4 bases from V and 5 bases from J, with 20 bases between. The length of the CDR3 is 16 residues. Germline lookup yields CDR1 SEHNR and CDR2 FQNEAQ (reference sequence). This CDR3 is CASSSEAGHLRETQYF. The CDR3 region has the DNA TGTGCCAGCAGCTCTGAGGCGGGGCACCTCCGGGAGACCCAGTACTTC.

The genes are TRBV5-8 and TRBJ2-3, with 7 bases fitting TRBD1. CDR1 and CDR2 from the germline V gene are SGHTS and YDEGEE. The CDR3 is 15 amino acids. V dropped 2 bases and J dropped 6; count of bases not matched to a gene: 9. In DNA form, the CDR3 reads TGTGCCAGCAGCTTTACAGGGGCGCGCCTGGATACGCAGTATTTT. Residues: CASSFTGARLDTQYF.

The chain recombines TRBV7-8 with TRBJ2-5, with 8 bases lining up with TRBD1. This CDR3 spans 14 amino acids. V lost 5 bases to trimming and J lost 4 bases; unmatched junction nucleotides: 6. Per germline, CDR1 SGHVS and CDR2 FQNEAQ. CDR3 region: CASSLGQETETQYF. CDR3 coding DNA: TGTGCCAGCAGCCTGGGACAGGAGACAGAGACCCAGTACTTC.

V gene TRBV5-6 combines with J gene TRBJ2-7; D ambiguous. This CDR3 contains 13 residues. Per germline, CDR1 SGHDT and CDR2 YYEEEE. Trimming left V 4 bases short and J 2 bases short, with 10 bases between. CDR3: CASSRPTAYEQYF. DNA for the CDR3: TGTGCCAGCAGCCGCCCAACAGCCTACGAGCAGTACTTC.

The chain has TRBV5-8 and TRBJ1-2, with D unresolved. Germline V gene data show CDR1 as SGHTS and CDR2 as YDEGEE. The CDR3 spans 15 residues. Trimming pared 10 bases from V and 7 bases from J, leaving 26 bases between. This CDR3 is CADTGVNQFLGGYTF. The CDR3 coding sequence is TGTGCCGATACCGGAGTCAATCAATTCCTGGGTGGCTACACCTTC.

The CDR3 region is CASSQDPAGGGADTQYF. The CDR3 DNA is TGCGCCAGCAGCCAAGATCCGGCAGGGGGAGGTGCAGATACGCAGTATTTT. This rearrangement joins TRBV4-3 to TRBJ2-3, with D possibly TRBD1 on 7 matching bases. CDR3 length: 17 residues. The V and J ends lost 0 bases and 4 bases respectively, with 17 bases between them. CDR1 LGHNA and CDR2 YSLEER come from the germline V gene.

The chain is built from TRBV28 and TRBJ1-5; TRBD1 matches 10 bases. V trimming: 6 bases; J trimming: 5 bases; junction bases outside the gene matches: 7. The germline V gene encodes CDR1 MDHEN and CDR2 SYDVKM. This CDR3 region has 15 residues. The CDR3 loop is CASRSWTGGDQPQHF. The DNA of the CDR3 is TGTGCCAGCAGAAGCTGGACAGGGGGAGATCAGCCCCAGCATTTT.

This clone appeared a single time. V gene TRBV7-6 combines with J gene TRBJ1-1; no clear D gene. Trimming took off 5 bases at V and 0 bases at J, with 7 bases between the two ends. Germline V lookup: CDR1 SGHVS, CDR2 FNYEAQ. This CDR3 has 13 amino acids. The CDR3 nucleotides read TGTGCCAGCAGCGAGAGATTGAACACTGAAGCTTTCTTT. Protein sequence: CASSERLNTEAFF.

The chain combines TRBV9 with TRBJ1-6; D unresolved. The CDR3 has 16 residues. The germline CDR1 and CDR2 sequences are SGDLS and YYNGEE. V was pared by 0 bases and J by 0 bases, with 7 bases between. The CDR3 region has the DNA TGTGCCAGCAGCGTAGGACGGAGCTCCTATAATTCACCCCTCCACTTT. It is translated as CASSVGRSSYNSPLHF.

Details on this clone: Different DNA sequences within this sample yield the same CDR3. The chain employs TRBV9 and TRBJ2-7; 7 bases line up with TRBD1. V lost 2 bases to trimming and J lost 0 bases; unmatched junction nucleotides: 2. Per the germline V gene, CDR1 is SGDLS and CDR2 is YYNGEE. This CDR3 is built from 14 residues. CDR3 region: CASSVQGDSYEQYF. Written as DNA, the CDR3 is TGTGCCAGCAGCGTGCAGGGGGACTCCTACGAGCAGTACTTC.

J is TRBJ1-1 and V is TRBV7-9; TRBD1 agrees at 7 bases. Germline loops: CDR1 SEHNR, CDR2 FQNEAQ (reference sequence). The V and J ends lost 2 bases and 0 bases, in that order; junction bases with no gene match: 9. The CDR3 covers 17 residues. The CDR3 coding sequence is TGTGCCAGCAGCTTAACTACAGGGGTGGAAATGAACACTGAAGCTTTCTTT. This translates into CASSLTTGVEMNTEAFF.

The V call is TRBV10-2, the J call TRBJ2-3, with 7 bases lining up with TRBD2. Losses at the gene ends were 9 bases for V and 4 bases for J; bases not matched to a gene: 7. The CDR3 is 13 residues long. Germline values: CDR1 WSHSY, CDR2 SAAADI. The chain's CDR3 is CASYGRAPDTQYF. The CDR3 DNA follows: TGCGCCAGTTATGGGAGGGCCCCAGATACGCAGTATTTT.

This rearrangement joins TRBV29-1 to TRBJ1-1; 7 bases line up with TRBD1. The trim removed 6 bases at V and 1 base at J, leaving 8 bases unmatched. Germline lookup yields CDR1 SQVTM and CDR2 ANQGSEA. This CDR3 comprises 14 residues. CDR3 in DNA: TGCAGCGTAGCCATACAGGGGAGGAACACTGAAGCTTTCTTT. It encodes CSVAIQGRNTEAFF.

This chain joins TRBV19 and TRBJ1-1, with TRBD1 as a possible D gene (5 bases). Trimming stripped 10 bases from V and 4 bases from J, with 22 bases between. The CDR3 is 15 residues long. Germline V gene sequence: CDR1 LNHDA, CDR2 SQIVND (reference sequence). DNA for the CDR3: TGTGCCACCTCTAAAACCGGGACTGTGAGCACTGAAGCTTTCTTT. As protein: CATSKTGTVSTEAFF. Full variable domain (outside the CDR3, taken from reference TRBV19 and TRBJ1-1): DGGITQSPKYLFRKEGQNVTLSCEQNLNHDAMYWYRQDPGQGLRLIYYSQIVNDFQKGDIAEGYSVSREKKESFPLTVTSAQKNPTAFYLCATSKTGTVSTEAFFGQGTRLTVV.

J is TRBJ1-5 and V is TRBV28; possible D gene TRBD1, 5 bases. CDR3 length equals 14 residues. Trimming took 6 bases from V and 1 from J, leaving 10 bases between them. Germline values: CDR1 MDHEN, CDR2 SYDVKM. CDR3 in amino acids: CASSQGTSNQPQHF. DNA of the CDR3: TGTGCCAGCAGCCAGGGTACCAGCAATCAGCCCCAGCATTTT.

This chain connects TRBV18 to TRBJ1-3, with 7 nucleotides matching TRBD1. V was pared by 2 bases and J by 2 bases, with 6 bases of the junction left unmatched. CDR1 is KGHSH, CDR2 LQKENI, per germline. CDR3 length equals 16 residues. The DNA for the CDR3 is TGTGCCAGCTCACCAGGACAGGCCCCTACTGGAAACACCATATATTTT. Amino acids: CASSPGQAPTGNTIYF. The entire variable domain, with the rest obtained from reference TRBV18 and TRBJ1-3, is as follows: NAGVMQNPRHLVRRRGQEARLRCSPMKGHSHVYWYRQLPEEGLKFMVYLQKENIIDESGMPKERFSAEFPKEGPSILRIQQVVRGDSAAYFCASSPGQAPTGNTIYFGEGSWLTVV.

The chain couples TRBV4-3 to TRBJ1-3; 7 nucleotides match TRBD1. J was trimmed by 7 bases and V by 0 bases; bases with no gene match: 6. Germline V CDR1 and CDR2: LGHNA, YSLEER. The CDR3 loop spans 15 amino acids. Written as DNA, the CDR3 is TGCGCCAGCAGCCAAGATCGGGGACAGAGGAACACCATATATTTT. It is translated as CASSQDRGQRNTIYF.

The chain employs TRBV6-1 and TRBJ2-3; 9 positions match TRBD2. With 4 bases clipped from V and 2 bases from J, the junction kept 13 bases outside the gene matches. The CDR3 covers 18 residues. Germline CDR1 is MNHNS and CDR2 is SASEGT. In nucleotides, the CDR3 is TGTGCCAGCAGTGTGTGGATTAGCGGGGGAGGATACACAGATACGCAGTATTTT. This encodes CASSVWISGGGYTDTQYF.

This clone was found once. V and J are TRBV5-1 and TRBJ2-2; TRBD1 agrees at 8 bases. CDR3 length equals 16 residues. Germline trimming cut 5 bases from V and 1 base from J; bases unmatched to any gene: 7. The V gene's germline CDR1 is SGHRS and CDR2 YFSETQ. This CDR3 reads CASRYPGTGNTGELFF. In DNA, the CDR3 is TGCGCCAGCAGATATCCCGGGACAGGGAACACCGGGGAGCTGTTTTTT. The full variable domain, in which reference TRBV5-1 and TRBJ2-2 provide the parts outside the CDR3, is KAGVTQTPRYLIKTRGQQVTLSCSPISGHRSVSWYQQTPGQGLQFLFEYFSETQRNKGNFPGRFSGRQFSNSRSEMNVSTLELGDSALYLCASRYPGTGNTGELFFGEGSRLTVL.

This rearrangement joins TRBV9 to TRBJ2-2; D might be TRBD2 (6 bases). Per the germline V gene, CDR1 is SGDLS and CDR2 is YYNGEE. V gave up 1 base and J gave up 4 bases, with 20 bases separating them. This CDR3 contains 18 residues. CDR3 bases: TGTGCCAGCAGCGTATCCGTGGGAGGCCATATGATCACCGGGGAGCTGTTTTTT. Translated, it gives CASSVSVGGHMITGELFF.